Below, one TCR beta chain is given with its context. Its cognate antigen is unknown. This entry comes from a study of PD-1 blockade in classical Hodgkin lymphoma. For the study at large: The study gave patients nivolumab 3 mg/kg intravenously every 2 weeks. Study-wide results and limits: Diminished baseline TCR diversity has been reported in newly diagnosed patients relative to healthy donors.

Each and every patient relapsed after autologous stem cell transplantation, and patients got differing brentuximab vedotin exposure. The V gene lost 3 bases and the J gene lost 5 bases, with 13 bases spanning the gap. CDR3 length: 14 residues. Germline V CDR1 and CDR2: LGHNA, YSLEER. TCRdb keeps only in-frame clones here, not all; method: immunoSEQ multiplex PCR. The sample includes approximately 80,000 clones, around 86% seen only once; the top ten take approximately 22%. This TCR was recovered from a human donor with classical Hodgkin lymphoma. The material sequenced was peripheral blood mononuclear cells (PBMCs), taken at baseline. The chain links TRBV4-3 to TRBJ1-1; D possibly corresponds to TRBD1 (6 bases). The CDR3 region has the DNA TGCGCCAGCAGCCATACAGGGAGAGGGACTGAAGCTTTCTTT. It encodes CASSHTGRGTEAFF.